What follows are 16 T cell receptor beta chains derived from one specimen sequenced in a study of cytomegalovirus exposure and HLA in healthy donors. Use of 60 Vbeta and 13 Jbeta primers characterized the PCR. Method: immunoSEQ multiplex PCR; TCRdb's copy keeps in-frame clones and lacks some. This table has under 150,000 clones, approximately 80% appearing once. Source material: PBMCs. Every receptor here comes from a woman aged 55-69 years in good health and CMV-seronegative.

The chain employs TRBV6-1 and TRBJ2-7; weak D call: TRBD1 (5 bases). This CDR3 region has 16 residues. In germline, CDR1 is MNHNS, CDR2 SASEGT. Trimming removed 1 base from V and 3 bases from J, with 16 bases in between. CDR3: CASSEVGRSPFYEQYF. In DNA, the CDR3 is TGTGCCAGCAGTGAAGTGGGGCGATCTCCATTCTACGAGCAGTACTTC.

The J gene is TRBJ2-1, the V gene TRBV18; D remains ambiguous. CDR3 length: 12 amino acids. The V and J ends lost 2 bases and 8 bases respectively, with 7 bases between them. Germline V CDR1 and CDR2: KGHSH, LQKENI. The chain's CDR3 is CASSPELYEQFF. The CDR3 nucleotides read TGTGCCAGCTCACCAGAGCTATATGAGCAGTTCTTC.

This chain links TRBV7-8 with TRBJ2-5; possible D gene TRBD1, 5 bases. The germline V gene encodes CDR1 SGHVS and CDR2 FQNEAQ. The CDR3 totals 16 residues. V shed 2 bases and J shed 9 bases, with 22 bases lying between them. This CDR3 is CASSLSRVGQGRAQYF. The DNA for the CDR3 is TGTGCCAGCAGCTTAAGTAGGGTAGGGCAGGGAAGAGCCCAGTACTTC. The full variable domain, completed using reference TRBV7-8 and TRBJ2-5, is GAGVSQSPRYKVAKRGQDVALRCDPISGHVSLFWYQQALGQGPEFLTYFQNEAQLDKSGLPSDRFFAERPEGSVSTLKIQRTQQEDSAVYLCASSLSRVGQGRAQYFGPGTRLLVL.

The V and J genes are TRBV6-5 and TRBJ1-2, with 7 bases fitting TRBD1. The length of the CDR3 is 15 residues. The germline V gene has CDR1 MNHEY and CDR2 SVGAGI. With 6 bases clipped from V and 10 bases from J, the junction kept 17 bases outside the gene matches. The CDR3 region has the DNA TGTGCCAGCAGCCCCTGGACAGGAGGGGGAAGTGACTACACCTTC. This sequence encodes CASSPWTGGGSDYTF.

This clone was seen more than once but under ten times. The chain uses TRBV6-6 and TRBJ1-5, with D maybe TRBD1 (6 bases). Germline values: CDR1 MNHNY, CDR2 SVGAGI (reference sequence). The CDR3 loop spans 16 amino acids. V was shortened by 5 bases and J by 2 bases, with 16 bases between the two germline ends. Here the CDR3 DNA reads TGTGCCAGCAGTCCCAGGGGCAGGGAAGGCAATCAGCCCCAGCATTTT. It codes for CASSPRGREGNQPQHF.

This chain joins TRBV19 and TRBJ1-6; 8 nucleotides agree with TRBD1. This CDR3 has 14 amino acids. V was clipped by 6 bases and J by 7 bases; unmatched bases: 5. CDR1 and CDR2 (germline): LNHDA, SQIVND (reference sequence). As DNA, the CDR3 is TGTGCCAGTAGCCTCCAGGGGGCGAATTCACCCCTCCACTTT. It yields the protein CASSLQGANSPLHF.

This chain connects TRBV19 to TRBJ2-7, with 9 bases lining up with TRBD1. The CDR3 covers 18 residues. Germline CDR1 LNHDA, CDR2 SQIVND (reference sequence). V was pared by 8 bases and J by 6 bases, with 23 bases of the junction left unmatched. CDR3: CASFVRDRAIISYVEQYF. The CDR3 region has the DNA TGTGCCAGTTTCGTCCGGGACAGGGCCATAATCAGCTATGTCGAGCAGTACTTC.

V and J are TRBV19 and TRBJ2-1; 7 positions match TRBD2. In germline, CDR1 is LNHDA, CDR2 SQIVND (reference sequence). V lost 5 bases to trimming and J lost 0 bases; unmatched junction nucleotides: 4. The CDR3 consists of 15 residues. The CDR3 protein is CASSASSGSYNEQFF. In nucleotides, the CDR3 is TGTGCCAGTAGTGCATCTAGCGGCTCCTACAATGAGCAGTTCTTC.

The sample holds one count of this clone. V gene TRBV28 combines with J gene TRBJ1-3; 10 nucleotides line up with TRBD1. The CDR3 loop spans 15 amino acids. The germline V gene encodes CDR1 MDHEN and CDR2 SYDVKM. Losses at the gene ends were 6 bases for V and 4 bases for J; bases not matched to a gene: 6. The CDR3 spells CASSLGQGLGNTIYF. In DNA, the CDR3 is TGTGCCAGCAGCCTGGGACAGGGGCTCGGAAACACCATATATTTT.

The rearrangement uses TRBV29-1 and TRBJ1-1; 8 bases line up with TRBD1. The germline gives CDR1 SQVTM, CDR2 ANQGSEA. The J segment lost 1 base and the V segment lost 5 bases, leaving 6 bases of the junction unmatched. CDR3 length: 14 amino acids. For the CDR3, the DNA is TGCAGCGTTCAGGCAGGGGGCACGAACACTGAAGCTTTCTTT. It yields the protein CSVQAGGTNTEAFF. The entire variable domain, with the rest obtained from reference TRBV29-1 and TRBJ1-1, is as follows: SAVISQKPSRDICQRGTSLTIQCQVDSQVTMMFWYRQQPGQSLTLIATANQGSEATYESGFVIDKFPISRPNLTFSTLTVSNMSPEDSSIYLCSVQAGGTNTEAFFGQGTRLTVV.

The V and J genes are TRBV5-1 and TRBJ1-2; the D gene is possibly TRBD1 (5 bases). The CDR3 is 16 amino acids. Between the trimmed V and J ends, which lost 0 bases and 7 bases, there was a span of 19 bases. Per the germline V gene, CDR1 is SGHRS and CDR2 is YFSETQ. CDR3 sequence: CASSLGTRPQGGGYTF. The CDR3 nucleotides are TGCGCCAGCAGCTTGGGCACCCGACCTCAGGGAGGTGGCTACACCTTC.

This clone showed up just a few times. The V and J genes are TRBV6-6 and TRBJ1-5; TRBD1 matches 7 bases. Germline loops: CDR1 MNHNY, CDR2 SVGAGI (reference sequence). V trimming: 2 bases; J trimming: 3 bases; junction bases outside the gene matches: 1. This CDR3 is built from 14 residues. The chain's CDR3 is CASSYGTANQPQHF. The CDR3 DNA is TGTGCCAGCAGTTACGGGACAGCCAATCAGCCCCAGCATTTT.

This clone was counted once. The CDR3 DNA is TGCGCCAGCAGCTGGAGGAGCGAGACAGATACGCAGTATTTT. Its protein is CASSWRSETDTQYF. The chain combines TRBV5-1 with TRBJ2-3, with TRBD2 as a possible D gene (5 bases). This CDR3 has 14 residues. Germline V lookup: CDR1 SGHRS, CDR2 YFSETQ. Trimming stripped 3 bases from V and 3 bases from J, with 11 bases between.

The CDR3 here is CASSYGQQNEQFF. CDR3 coding DNA: TGTGCCAGCAGTTACGGGCAACAGAATGAGCAGTTCTTC. The chain has TRBV6-5 and TRBJ2-1; D not certain. The germline gives CDR1 MNHEY, CDR2 SVGAGI. This CDR3 contains 13 residues. V dropped 2 bases and J dropped 7 bases, with 9 bases sitting between them.

V is TRBV6-4 and J is TRBJ1-2; TRBD1 aligns across 7 bases. Germline V CDR1 and CDR2: MRHNA, SNTAGT. With 2 bases clipped from V and 10 bases from J, the junction kept 16 bases outside the gene matches. The CDR3 is 16 amino acids. CDR3 amino acids: CASSDPTGDSHTIYTF. The CDR3 DNA reads as TGTGCCAGCAGTGACCCCACCGGGGACAGCCATACTATCTACACCTTC.

The chain couples TRBV4-1 to TRBJ1-5; TRBD1 agrees at 9 bases. Germline values: CDR1 MGHRA, CDR2 YSYEKL. The CDR3 consists of 15 residues. V was pared by 4 bases and J by 3 bases, with 4 bases of the junction left unmatched. CDR3 loop: CASSPGQGSNQPQHF. In DNA, the CDR3 is TGCGCCAGCAGCCCCGGACAGGGGTCCAATCAGCCCCAGCATTTT.